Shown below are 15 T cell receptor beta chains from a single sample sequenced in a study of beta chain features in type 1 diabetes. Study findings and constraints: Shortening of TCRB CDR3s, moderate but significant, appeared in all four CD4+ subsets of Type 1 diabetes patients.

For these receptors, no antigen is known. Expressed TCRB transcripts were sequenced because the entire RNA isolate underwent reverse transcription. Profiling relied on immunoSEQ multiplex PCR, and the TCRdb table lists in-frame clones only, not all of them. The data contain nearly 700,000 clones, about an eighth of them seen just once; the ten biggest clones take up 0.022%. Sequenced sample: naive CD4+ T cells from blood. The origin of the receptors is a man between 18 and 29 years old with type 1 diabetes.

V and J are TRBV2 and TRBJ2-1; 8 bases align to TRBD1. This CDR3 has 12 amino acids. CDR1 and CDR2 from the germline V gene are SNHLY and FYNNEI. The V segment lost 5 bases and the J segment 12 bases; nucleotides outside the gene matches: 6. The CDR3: CASSQTGDRQFF. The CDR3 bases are TGTGCCAGCAGTCAGACAGGGGATCGGCAGTTCTTC.

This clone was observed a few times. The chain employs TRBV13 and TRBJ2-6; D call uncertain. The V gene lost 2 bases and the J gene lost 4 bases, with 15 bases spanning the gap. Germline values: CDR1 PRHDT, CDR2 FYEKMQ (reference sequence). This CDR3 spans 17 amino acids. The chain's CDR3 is CASSLRAKYSGANVLTF. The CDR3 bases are TGTGCCAGCAGCTTACGAGCTAAATACAGCGGGGCCAACGTCCTGACTTTC.

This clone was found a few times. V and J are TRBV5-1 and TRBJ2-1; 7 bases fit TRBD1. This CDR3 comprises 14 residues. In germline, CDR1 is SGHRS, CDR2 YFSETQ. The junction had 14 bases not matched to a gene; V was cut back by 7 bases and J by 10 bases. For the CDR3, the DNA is TGCGCCAGCGCGGACTTGATCGGGACAGACGAGCAGTTCTTC. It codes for CASADLIGTDEQFF. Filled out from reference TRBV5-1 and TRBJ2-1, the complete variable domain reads KAGVTQTPRYLIKTRGQQVTLSCSPISGHRSVSWYQQTPGQGLQFLFEYFSETQRNKGNFPGRFSGRQFSNSRSEMNVSTLELGDSALYLCASADLIGTDEQFFGPGTRLTVL.

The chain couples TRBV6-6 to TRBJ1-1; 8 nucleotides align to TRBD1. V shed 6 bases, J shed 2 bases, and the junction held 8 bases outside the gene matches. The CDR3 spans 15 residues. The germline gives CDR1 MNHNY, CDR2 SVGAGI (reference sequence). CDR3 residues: CASRPGQGINTEAFF. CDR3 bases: TGTGCCAGCAGACCCGGACAGGGAATAAACACTGAAGCTTTCTTT.

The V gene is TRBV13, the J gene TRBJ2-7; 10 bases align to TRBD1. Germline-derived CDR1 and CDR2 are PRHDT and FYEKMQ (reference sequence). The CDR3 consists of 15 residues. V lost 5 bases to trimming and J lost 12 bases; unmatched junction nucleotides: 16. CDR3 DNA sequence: TGTGCCAGCAGCCCCCGGGACAGGGGTCCCGTCCTTCCGTACTTC. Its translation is CASSPRDRGPVLPYF.

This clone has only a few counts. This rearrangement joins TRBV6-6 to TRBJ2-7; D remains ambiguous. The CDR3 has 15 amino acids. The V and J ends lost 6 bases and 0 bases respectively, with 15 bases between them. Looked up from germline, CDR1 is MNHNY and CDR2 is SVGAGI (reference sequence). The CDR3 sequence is CASSPAGASSYEQYF. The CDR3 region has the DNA TGTGCCAGCAGCCCCGCCGGCGCTAGCTCCTACGAGCAGTACTTC.

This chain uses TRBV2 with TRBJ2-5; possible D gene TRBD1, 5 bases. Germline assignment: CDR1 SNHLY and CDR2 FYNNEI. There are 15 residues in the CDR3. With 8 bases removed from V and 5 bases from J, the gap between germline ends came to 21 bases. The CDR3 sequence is CASLSSLKGRETQYF. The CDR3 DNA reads TGTGCCAGCCTCTCTTCTCTAAAGGGGCGGGAGACCCAGTACTTC.

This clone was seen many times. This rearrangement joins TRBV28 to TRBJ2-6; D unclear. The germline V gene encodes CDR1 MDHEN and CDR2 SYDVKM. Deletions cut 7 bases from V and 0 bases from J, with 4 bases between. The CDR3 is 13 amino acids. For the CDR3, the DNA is TGTGCCAGCACCCTCTCTGGGGCCAACGTCCTGACTTTC. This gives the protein CASTLSGANVLTF.

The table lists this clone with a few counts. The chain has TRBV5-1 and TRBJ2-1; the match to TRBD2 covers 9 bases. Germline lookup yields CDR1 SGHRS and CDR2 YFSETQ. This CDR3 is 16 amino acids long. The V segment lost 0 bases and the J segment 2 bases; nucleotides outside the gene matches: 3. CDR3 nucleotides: TGCGCCAGCAGCTTGGATGGCGGGGGGGCCTACAATGAGCAGTTCTTC. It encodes CASSLDGGGAYNEQFF.

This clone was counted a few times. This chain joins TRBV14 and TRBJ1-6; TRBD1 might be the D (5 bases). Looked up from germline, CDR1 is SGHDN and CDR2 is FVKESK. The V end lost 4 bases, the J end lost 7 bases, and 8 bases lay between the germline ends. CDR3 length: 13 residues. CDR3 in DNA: TGTGCCAGCAGCCTGACAGACAATTCACCCCTCCACTTT. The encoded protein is CASSLTDNSPLHF.

CDR3 DNA: TGTGCCAGCTCACCCGGACCTCTTCAAGCGGACTATGGCTACACCTTC. Translating gives CASSPGPLQADYGYTF. This chain links TRBV18 with TRBJ1-2; D ambiguous. The germline V and J ends were trimmed by 3 bases and 3 bases, with 17 bases remaining between them. The CDR3 has 16 amino acids. Germline V CDR1 and CDR2: KGHSH, LQKENI.

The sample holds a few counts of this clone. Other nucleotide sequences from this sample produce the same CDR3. The CDR3 here is CASSLTGNTEAFF. CDR3 coding DNA: TGTGCCAGCAGCTTAACCGGGAACACTGAAGCTTTCTTT. This chain joins TRBV7-2 and TRBJ1-1; D not resolved. Trimming left V 2 bases short and J 1 base short, with 5 bases between. The germline V gene encodes CDR1 SGHTA and CDR2 FQGNSA. This CDR3 region has 13 residues.

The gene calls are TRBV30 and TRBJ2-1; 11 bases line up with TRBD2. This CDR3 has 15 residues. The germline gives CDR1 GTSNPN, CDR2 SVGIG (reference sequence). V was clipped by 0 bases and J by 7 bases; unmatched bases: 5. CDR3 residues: CAWSVRLAGLNEQFF. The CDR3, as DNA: TGTGCCTGGAGTGTACGACTAGCGGGGTTGAATGAGCAGTTCTTC.

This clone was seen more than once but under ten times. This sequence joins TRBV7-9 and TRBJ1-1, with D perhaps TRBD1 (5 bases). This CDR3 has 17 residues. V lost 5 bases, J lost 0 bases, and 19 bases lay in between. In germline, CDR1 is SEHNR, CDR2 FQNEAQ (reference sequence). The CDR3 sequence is CASSKDSVPKLNTEAFF. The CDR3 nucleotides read TGTGCCAGCAGCAAAGACAGCGTTCCCAAATTGAACACTGAAGCTTTCTTT.

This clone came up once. Here the CDR3 reads CSATRETQYF. The CDR3 DNA reads TGCAGTGCGACCAGAGAGACCCAGTACTTC. The chain links TRBV20-1 to TRBJ2-5, with D unclear. Germline V gene lookup returns CDR1 DFQATT and CDR2 SNEGSKA (reference sequence). With 6 bases removed from V and 4 bases from J, the gap between germline ends came to 6 bases. The CDR3 is made up of 10 amino acids.